This is a list of T cell receptor beta chains from one sample in a study of cytomegalovirus exposure and HLA in healthy donors. Some clones are missing from TCRdb's copy, which holds only in-frame ones; the method was immunoSEQ multiplex PCR. This table lists 100,000 to 150,000 clones. Sequenced: PBMCs. These receptors all come from a woman aged 40-49 years in good health and CMV-seropositive. CDR3s include the opening cysteine and the closing phenylalanine or tryptophan. A D gene is named only where the DNA matches it firmly.

V gene	J gene	D gene	CDR3 DNA	CDR3 protein
TRBV15	TRBJ2-7	TRBD2	TGTGCCACCAGCAGAGATGGACTAGCGGGAGGAAAGGCCTACGAGCAGTACTTC	CATSRDGLAGGKAYEQYF
TRBV5-1	TRBJ2-3	-	TGCGCCAGCAGCTCGGGGATTGTCGGTACGCAGTATTTT	CASSSGIVGTQYF
TRBV6-6	TRBJ2-7	-	TGTGCCAGCAGTTACTCTGAGCGATACGAGCAGTACTTC	CASSYSERYEQYF
TRBV18	TRBJ1-2	-	TGTGCCAGCTCACCACCACAGGGTAATGGCTACACCTTC	CASSPPQGNGYTF
TRBV6-1	TRBJ1-5	TRBD1	TGTGCCAGCAGTGAAGCGAGGGGGCGAAGCAATCAGCCCCAGCATTTT	CASSEARGRSNQPQHF
TRBV7-6	TRBJ2-7	TRBD2	TGTGCCAGCAGCCCAATTTCTAGCGGGAGGGCCTACGAGCAGTACTTC	CASSPISSGRAYEQYF
TRBV18	TRBJ1-3	-	TGTGCCAGCTCCCTTTTGGACACTGACTCTGGAAACACCATATATTTT	CASSLLDTDSGNTIYF
TRBV6-4	TRBJ2-6	TRBD2	TGTGCCAGCAGTGACGGGACTAGGGGGTCCTCTGGGGCCAACGTCCTGACTTTC	CASSDGTRGSSGANVLTF
TRBV28	TRBJ2-7	-	TGTGCCAGCGGTGCTTGGGGCCCCTCAGACTACGAGCAGTACTTC	CASGAWGPSDYEQYF
TRBV11-2	TRBJ2-7	TRBD2	TGTGCCAGCAGCCAAGGACTAGCTTTGACCTACGAGCAGTACTTC	CASSQGLALTYEQYF
TRBV7-9	TRBJ2-4	TRBD1	TGTGCCAGCAGCCCCACCGGGACAGGGGTTGCCAAAAACATTCAGTACTTC	CASSPTGTGVAKNIQYF
TRBV6-4	TRBJ2-7	TRBD1	TGTGCCAGCAGTGACTACGGCAGGGGGCATGAGCAGTACTTC	CASSDYGRGHEQYF
TRBV7-6	TRBJ2-1	TRBD2	TGTGCCAGCAGCTTATTCCAAGCGGGGGTAACCTACAATGAGCAGTTCTTC	CASSLFQAGVTYNEQFF
TRBV19	TRBJ2-4	TRBD1	TGTGCCAGTAGTATAGGACCCGGGACAGGGGGCGCAAAAAACATTCAGTACTTC	CASSIGPGTGGAKNIQYF
TRBV4-1	TRBJ1-5	-	TGCGCCAGCAGCCAGTACCAGGGGATCGATAGCAATCAGCCCCAGCATTTT	CASSQYQGIDSNQPQHF
TRBV30	TRBJ2-5	-	TGTGCCTGGAGTCCCGGGGAAGAGACCCAGTACTTC	CAWSPGEETQYF
TRBV7-6	TRBJ2-1	TRBD2	TGTGCCAGCAGCTCAATGGGGACTAGCGGTCCCCGGGATGAGCAGTTCTTC	CASSSMGTSGPRDEQFF
TRBV7-3	TRBJ2-7	-	TGTGCCAGCAGCCTTCGCGCTGATTTTGAGCAGTACTTC	CASSLRADFEQYF
TRBV19	TRBJ2-1	TRBD1	TGTGCCAGTAGTATTGGGACAGGGGGTCCAGACAATGAGCAGTTCTTC	CASSIGTGGPDNEQFF
TRBV9	TRBJ2-3	-	TGTGCCAGCAGGGGACTCCAGCTGGATACGCAGTATTTT	CASRGLQLDTQYF
TRBV15	TRBJ1-5	-	TGTGCCACCAGCGCAGGTAATCAGCCCCAGCATTTT	CATSAGNQPQHF
TRBV6-5	TRBJ2-7	TRBD2	TGTGCCAGCAGTCGAGGGACTAGCGGAAGGTACGAGCAGTACTTC	CASSRGTSGRYEQYF
TRBV6-5	TRBJ1-2	-	TGTGCCAGCAATACTCAGGGCTCAAACTATGGCTACACCTTC	CASNTQGSNYGYTF
TRBV2	TRBJ2-1	TRBD2	TGTGCCAGCACCGAGGCGGGAGTAGGCAATGAGCAGTTCTTC	CASTEAGVGNEQFF
TRBV2	TRBJ2-1	TRBD2	TGTGCCAGCAGCCTAACTAGCGGAAGAAGCTCCTACAATGAGCAGTTCTTC	CASSLTSGRSSYNEQFF
TRBV27	TRBJ1-1	-	TGTGCCAGCAGTTTATATATCAGGAAAGCTTTCTTT	CASSLYIRKAFF
TRBV2	TRBJ2-1	TRBD1	TGTGCCAGCACCTTTGGGACAGGGGCAAATGAGCAGTTCTTC	CASTFGTGANEQFF
TRBV30	TRBJ1-5	-	TGTGCCTGGAGAGGGCAGGGAAGTTCGCGAAACCAGCCCCAGCATTTT	CAWRGQGSSRNQPQHF
TRBV28	TRBJ2-7	-	TGTGCCAGCGGTCCCCCAGTGGCCTACGAGCAGTACTTC	CASGPPVAYEQYF
TRBV7-2	TRBJ2-1	-	TGTGCCAGCAGCCCCCTGGCGGACTACAATGAGCAGTTCTTC	CASSPLADYNEQFF
TRBV19	TRBJ2-2	-	TGTGCCAGTAGTTTAAAACAGGGGAACACCGGGGAGCTGTTTTTT	CASSLKQGNTGELFF
TRBV6-5	TRBJ1-5	-	TGTGCCAGCAGTTACGGAGGACAGAGGAATCAGCCCCAGCATTTT	CASSYGGQRNQPQHF
TRBV6-1	TRBJ2-7	-	TGTGCCAGCAGTGGGAGGCGGCAGGGGTCCGAGCAGTACTTC	CASSGRRQGSEQYF
TRBV27	TRBJ2-5	-	TGTGCCAGCAGTTTGCACGGGGAAGAGACCCAGTACTTC	CASSLHGEETQYF
TRBV6-4	TRBJ2-4	TRBD1	TGTGCCAGCAGTGACCGGGACAGGAGCCGTATTCTTCAGTACTTC	CASSDRDRSRILQYF
TRBV7-9	TRBJ2-1	TRBD2	TGTGCCAGCAGCGGGGCGGGACTAGCGAACAATGAGCAGTTCTTC	CASSGAGLANNEQFF
TRBV30	TRBJ2-7	-	TGTGCCTGGAGTGGCAGGCTGTCCGGATACGAGCAGTACTTC	CAWSGRLSGYEQYF
TRBV25-1	TRBJ1-2	TRBD1	TGTGCCAGCAGTGACTACAGGGGGCAGGGCTATGGCTACACCTTC	CASSDYRGQGYGYTF
TRBV11-2	TRBJ2-2	TRBD2	TGTGCCAGCAGCTTAGATCTAGCGGGAGGGCCGGGCGGGGAGCTGTTTTTT	CASSLDLAGGPGGELFF
TRBV20-1	TRBJ2-7	-	TGCAGTGCGAGACTAGTAAACGAGCAGTACTTC	CSARLVNEQYF
TRBV2	TRBJ2-2	TRBD2	TGTGCCAGCAGTCCGGGACTAGCGGGAGAAAACGGGGAGCTGTTTTTT	CASSPGLAGENGELFF
TRBV5-6	TRBJ2-5	-	TGTGCCAGCAGCTTGATCGGAGAGACCCAGTACTTC	CASSLIGETQYF
TRBV28	TRBJ1-4	-	TGTGCCAGCAGTTTGGCAGGGGTTAATGAAAAACTGTTTTTT	CASSLAGVNEKLFF
TRBV27	TRBJ2-2	TRBD1	TGTGCCAGCAGGGGGACAGGGCACACCGGGGAGCTGTTTTTT	CASRGTGHTGELFF
TRBV28	TRBJ2-1	-	TGTGCCAGCAGTTTGGGCCAGCGGGAGCAGTTCTTC	CASSLGQREQFF
TRBV9	TRBJ1-1	TRBD1	TGTGCCAGCAGCGTTACAGGGGGCACTGAAGCTTTCTTT	CASSVTGGTEAFF
TRBV18	TRBJ1-1	-	TGTGCCAGCTCACCAAGGGTAACAGGGTTATACACTGAAGCTTTCTTT	CASSPRVTGLYTEAFF
TRBV6-5	TRBJ1-2	TRBD1	TGTGCCAGCAGTTCCACAGGGGAAGGCTACACCTTC	CASSSTGEGYTF
TRBV5-6	TRBJ2-5	-	TGTGCCAGCAGGCGATCCCCTGAGACCCAGTACTTC	CASRRSPETQYF
TRBV19	TRBJ2-7	TRBD1	TGTGCCAGTAGTCGCCGGACAGGGGCCACTTACGAGCAGTACTTC	CASSRRTGATYEQYF